This T cell receptor beta chain was recorded in a study of blood T cell repertoires in COVID-19. Sequenced by immunoSEQ multiplex PCR; TCRdb stores in-frame clones only, minus some. Of approximately 320,000 clones listed, approximately 86% are singletons. This CDR3 region has 15 residues. V was trimmed by 5 bases and J by 4 bases, leaving 17 bases between them. CDR1 and CDR2 from the germline V gene are SGHVS and FQNEAQ. This sequence was found in a woman younger than 35 who had recovered from COVID-19. The chain links TRBV7-8 to TRBJ1-2; tentative D call: TRBD1 (5 bases). Material: PBMCs or T cells enriched from blood (not recorded which). The CDR3 region is CASSPTSGVAYGYTF. In DNA form, the CDR3 reads TGTGCCAGCAGCCCTACCTCGGGGGTAGCCTATGGCTACACCTTC.